The T cell receptor beta chain described here comes from a study of blood T cell repertoires in COVID-19. As for the study in general: Sources were T cells, B-cell-depleted T cells, or PBMCs; the material itself was cDNA or gDNA.

Profiling relied on immunoSEQ multiplex PCR, and the TCRdb table lists in-frame clones only, not all of them. This sample yields 300,000 to 350,000 clones, of which 70% to 90% are seen a single time; roughly 2.3% belongs to the top ten. V gave up 0 bases and J gave up 7 bases, with 10 bases separating them. In germline, CDR1 is SGHRS, CDR2 YFSETQ. The CDR3 covers 13 residues. The rearrangement joins TRBV5-1 to TRBJ1-1, with a weak D call TRBD1 (6 bases). The TCR originated in a man under 40 who had recovered from COVID-19. Sequenced sample: PBMCs or T cells enriched from blood (not recorded which). DNA of the CDR3: TGCGCCAGCAGCTTGGTACAGGGTGTTGAAGCTTTCTTT. It encodes CASSLVQGVEAFF.